This T cell receptor beta chain was retrieved from a study of control samples from healthy donors and cancer patients. This clone was found once. Repertoires were generated with immunoSEQ multiplex PCR, while TCRdb's copy carries only in-frame clones and drops some. Of approximately 100,000 clones listed, just under 95% are singletons. This CDR3 spans 11 amino acids. The V and J ends lost 3 bases and 4 bases respectively, with 2 bases between them. CDR1 and CDR2 (germline): SGHDN, FVKESK. Sequencing was performed on blood. The chain carries TRBV14 and TRBJ2-3; D is ambiguous. The sequence was collected from a human donor in good health. The donor label of this sample is uncertain. The CDR3 sequence is CASSHSDTQYF. The CDR3 region has the DNA TGTGCCAGCAGCCATTCAGATACGCAGTATTTT.